The 2 T cell receptor beta chains in this list originate from one sample, sequenced in a study of glioma-infiltrating T cells. The iRepertoire nested amplicon-rescue multiplex PCR amplified TCR alpha and beta CDR3s from RNA. TCRdb ran MiXCR on the multiplex PCR reads and lists one entry per CDR3 protein. This sample yields around 190,000 distinct CDR3 sequences, of which over 30% are seen a single time; 20% belongs to the top ten. Material for sequencing was glioma tissue, nonneoplastic brain tissue, or PBMCs (not recorded which). These TCRs come from a human donor with low-grade glioma or glioblastoma, undergoing nonglioma brain surgery, or in good health (not recorded which).

This clonotype has a count of ten or more. CDR3 sequence (DNA): TGTGCCAGCAGTTACTCTCTAGCGGGTCTTCAGTTCTTC. Encoded protein: CASSYSLAGLQFF. The gene calls are TRBV6-2 or TRBV6-3 and TRBJ2-1; TRBD2 matches at 8 bases. Germline CDR1 and CDR2: MNHEY and SVGEGT. This CDR3 comprises 13 residues. Trimming took 0 bases from V and 13 from J; bases not matched to a gene: 5.

This clonotype came up many times. V and J are TRBV4-3 and TRBJ2-7; TRBD2 matches 9 bases. Losses at the gene ends were 3 bases for V and 7 bases for J; bases not matched to a gene: 10. Germline assignment: CDR1 LGHNA and CDR2 YSLEER. The CDR3 extends over 15 amino acids. In DNA, the CDR3 is TGCGCCAGCAGCCAGTATCTAGCGGGGAGAGAGGAGCAGTACTTC. Translation gives CASSQYLAGREEQYF.